This TCR beta chain appears in the sequencing data of a study of CD8+ T cells in alopecia areata. Study-level information: Among treated patients, oral tofacitinib was administered at 5 to 10 mg twice daily. The drug, tofacitinib, lasted 6 to 18 months, followed by 6 months off drug. Notes on the study in general: Scalp sample sequencing also detects resident alphabeta T cells of normal skin. Alopecia totalis/universalis scalp especially showed more expanded CD8+ clones than normal scalp.

The CDR3 is 20 residues long. Trimming cost V 0 bases and J 4 bases, with 28 bases left between them. Germline V CDR1 and CDR2: LGHNT, FRNRAP. This clone was seen a single time. Its antigen is unidentified. Once RNA had been extracted, it was reverse transcribed into cDNA to act as the sequencing template. Repertoires were generated with immunoSEQ multiplex PCR, while TCRdb's copy carries only in-frame clones and drops some. The sample shows 150,000 to 200,000 clones, about 72% of them seen only once. The sample was CD8+ T cells sorted from blood, taken at week 0. The TCR comes from a human donor with alopecia areata. The J gene is TRBJ2-7, the V gene TRBV12-5; D tentatively reads TRBD1 or TRBD2 (5 bases each). DNA of the CDR3: TGTGCTAGTGGTTTGGTAGCGGTGACGGGCAGGGCCTACTCGTTTTACGAGCAGTACTTC. It is translated as CASGLVAVTGRAYSFYEQYF. Using reference TRBV12-5 and TRBJ2-7 for the parts outside the CDR3, the full variable domain is DARVTQTPRHKVTEMGQEVTMRCQPILGHNTVFWYRQTMMQGLELLAYFRNRAPLDDSGMPKDRFSAEMPDATLATLKIQPSEPRDSAVYFCASGLVAVTGRAYSFYEQYFGPGTRLTVT.